A selection of T cell receptor beta chains follows, all from one sample in a study of blood T cell repertoires in COVID-19. The repertoire was sequenced with immunoSEQ multiplex PCR; TCRdb's copy has only in-frame clones and lacks some. Of approximately 97,000 clones detected, around 82% appear once; the ten largest clones hold about an eighth. What was sequenced was peripheral blood. Source of these receptors: a human donor in a cohort sampled during active COVID-19. Each CDR3 is given with its conserved first and last residue. A D gene is named only where the DNA matches it firmly. A row's size may be missing; if present it is once, few, many or a size class.

j_gene,v_gene,abundance,d_gene,CDR3nt,CDR3aa
TRBJ1-5,TRBV7-9,NA,NA,TGTGCCAGCAGCCTCCTAGGGGGAAATCAGCCCCAGCATTTT,CASSLLGGNQPQHF
TRBJ1-1,TRBV12-3/TRBV12-4,once,NA,TGTGCCAGCAGTCCCGTCAGTAACACTGAAGCTTTCTTT,CASSPVSNTEAFF
TRBJ2-2,TRBV4-3,NA,NA,TGCGCCAGCAGCCAAGTGACAGCCGGGGAGCTGTTTTTT,CASSQVTAGELFF
TRBJ2-7,TRBV6-1,few,NA,TGTGCCAGCAGTGAAGCTGAGCAGGTGGCCTACGAGCAGTACTTC,CASSEAEQVAYEQYF
TRBJ2-5,TRBV10-3,few,NA,TGTGCCATCAGTGAGGGTTCGTCCAGGGGACAAGAGACCCAGTACTTC,CAISEGSSRGQETQYF
TRBJ2-1,TRBV3-1/TRBV3-2,NA,TRBD2,TGTGCCAGCAGCCCCTACGGGAGTCTAGCGGGAGGTGAGCAGTTCTTC,CASSPYGSLAGGEQFF
TRBJ1-3,TRBV6-5,NA,TRBD1,TGTGCCAGCAGCCGACAGGGTGAGGCTGGAAACACCATATATTTT,CASSRQGEAGNTIYF
TRBJ1-3,TRBV2,NA,NA,TGTGCCAGCAGCCTGGTAGATGGAAACACCATATATTTT,CASSLVDGNTIYF
TRBJ1-1,TRBV4-1,NA,NA,TGCGCCAGCAGCCTCGTGTGGAGTATGAACACTGAAGCTTTCTTT,CASSLVWSMNTEAFF
TRBJ2-5,TRBV9,NA,TRBD2,TGTGCCAGCAACGACAAGGGACTACTTCAAGAGACCCAGTACTTC,CASNDKGLLQETQYF
TRBJ1-1,TRBV15,NA,NA,TGTGCCACCAGCAGAGGACGGCAGTCTAGCAGGTGGACTGAAGCTTTCTTT,CATSRGRQSSRWTEAFF
TRBJ2-7,TRBV15,NA,TRBD1,TGTGCCACCAGCACCTTACATTGGGACAGGGGCGGCGAGCAGTACTTC,CATSTLHWDRGGEQYF
TRBJ1-1,TRBV3-1/TRBV3-2,NA,TRBD1,TGTGCCAGCAGCCAAGAAGGGACAGGGGGGGCCACTGAAGCTTTCTTT,CASSQEGTGGATEAFF
TRBJ2-1,TRBV7-3,NA,TRBD1,TGTGCCAGCAGCCCCGCGATTAGGGGGCAGGCCTACAATGAGCAGTTCTTC,CASSPAIRGQAYNEQFF
TRBJ2-2,TRBV11-3,NA,NA,TGTGCCAGCAGCCTCAGCACAGTTAACACCGGGGAGCTGTTTTTT,CASSLSTVNTGELFF
TRBJ2-7,TRBV9,NA,NA,TGTGCCAGCAGCGTAGGTGGCGCGGGTCACGAGCAGTACTTC,CASSVGGAGHEQYF
TRBJ1-1,TRBV7-9,NA,NA,TGTGCCAGCAGCCGCTTTGAGGACACTGAAGCTTTCTTT,CASSRFEDTEAFF
TRBJ2-2,TRBV5-3,NA,NA,TGTGCCAGAAGCTTAGAGTCCTGGGAGCTGTTTTTT,CARSLESWELFF
TRBJ2-7,TRBV6-5,NA,TRBD1,TGTGCCAGCGGGATCGACAGGGGGCCCTACGAGCAGTACTTC,CASGIDRGPYEQYF
TRBJ2-5,TRBV20-1,NA,NA,TGCAGTGCTGAGGCCCGGACCCAGTACTTC,CSAEARTQYF
TRBJ2-7,TRBV10-3,NA,TRBD2,TGTGCCATCAGTGACCCTCGGGAGGGTGGGGGCTCCTACGAGCAGTACTTC,CAISDPREGGGSYEQYF
TRBJ1-6,TRBV5-1,NA,NA,TGCGCCAGCAATGAAGGGTCGACTAGCTCCTATAATTCACCCCTCCACTTT,CASNEGSTSSYNSPLHF
TRBJ2-7,TRBV27,few,TRBD1,TGTGCCAGCAGTCCCTCAGGGGGCGCGTTGGAGCAGTACTTC,CASSPSGGALEQYF
TRBJ1-6,TRBV10-3,NA,NA,TGTGCCATCAGTAGTACCCAAGGGGGATCACCCCTCCACTTT,CAISSTQGGSPLHF
TRBJ1-4,TRBV5-1,NA,NA,TGCGCCAGCAGCTCCGTGGGGGGGACTAGTGAAAAACTGTTTTTT,CASSSVGGTSEKLFF
TRBJ1-1,TRBV15,NA,TRBD1,TGTGCCACCAGCAGAGATTTGGCGGCAGGGGGTGAAGCTTTCTTT,CATSRDLAAGGEAFF
TRBJ1-2,TRBV12-3/TRBV12-4,NA,NA,TGTGCCAGCAGTTTACAGGGTGGCTACACCTTC,CASSLQGGYTF
TRBJ1-1,TRBV9,NA,TRBD1,TGTGCCAGCAGCGTGACAGGGGGGAACACTGAAGCTTTCTTT,CASSVTGGNTEAFF
TRBJ1-1,TRBV5-1,NA,NA,TGCGCCAGCAGCTTGGAGCGGAGGACTGAAGCTTTCTTT,CASSLERRTEAFF
TRBJ2-2,TRBV11-3,once,NA,TGTGCCAGCAGCCAGGACACCGGGGAGCTGTTTTTT,CASSQDTGELFF
TRBJ2-5,TRBV18,NA,NA,TGTGCCAGCTCACCAACGGGGATTTGGCTGGAGACCCAGTACTTC,CASSPTGIWLETQYF
TRBJ2-1,TRBV19,NA,TRBD2,TGTGCCAGTAGTATAGTGGGAGCGGGGGTGATCTTC,CASSIVGAGVIF
TRBJ2-2,TRBV3-1/TRBV3-2,NA,NA,TGTGCCAGCCAACGGCAAGGGGGCACCGGGGAGCTGTTTTTT,CASQRQGGTGELFF
TRBJ2-1,TRBV4-1,NA,TRBD2,TGCGCCAGCAGCCCCGGGACTAGCGGCGTCTACAATGAGCAGTTCTTC,CASSPGTSGVYNEQFF
TRBJ1-1,TRBV7-2,NA,NA,TGTGCCAGCAGCCCTTATGCAGGGGCTGAAGCTTTCTTT,CASSPYAGAEAFF
TRBJ1-5,TRBV30,NA,TRBD1,TGTGCCTGGGAACAGGGGTCCGGGCAGCCCCAGCATTTT,CAWEQGSGQPQHF
TRBJ1-2,TRBV5-6,NA,NA,TGTGCCAGCAGCTTGGTAGGAGGGGAGGGTAACTATGGCTACACCTTC,CASSLVGGEGNYGYTF
TRBJ2-5,TRBV7-8,few,NA,TGTGCCAGCAGCTCTGGGACTTCCCAAGAGACCCAGTACTTC,CASSSGTSQETQYF
TRBJ1-4,TRBV4-2,few,NA,TGTGCCAGCAGCAATAGCCCCAGACCGGGTACTAATGAAAAACTGTTTTTT,CASSNSPRPGTNEKLFF
TRBJ2-1,TRBV5-1,NA,TRBD2,TGCGCCAGCAGCTCTTCAGCCGGGACTAGCGGGGGCAATGAGCAGTTCTTC,CASSSSAGTSGGNEQFF
TRBJ2-7,TRBV20-1,NA,TRBD2,TGCAGTGCTAGTAGGCGGGAGAGGGAGCAGTACTTC,CSASRREREQYF
TRBJ1-1,TRBV7-2,once,TRBD1,TGTGCCAGCAGCTTTGACAGGGGGCGCAACACTGAAGCTTTCTTT,CASSFDRGRNTEAFF